This TCR beta chain emerged from a study of blood T cell repertoires in COVID-19. Whole-study context: The United States, Italy and Spain supplied acute and convalescent COVID-19 samples. The cDNA or gDNA used as material had been derived from T cells, B-cell-depleted T cells, or PBMCs.

Per the authors' pipeline: Amplifying reference gene primers gave estimates of nucleated cell counts. The protocol was immunoSEQ multiplex PCR, while the TCRdb copy is restricted to in-frame clones and leaves out a portion. That table is the source of V, J and clone size, and D and trimming were worked out from the DNA. The sample consists of around 200,000 clones, 80% of them appearing once. Germline assignment: CDR1 SQVTM and CDR2 ANQGSEA. The CDR3 is 15 amino acids. Trimming cost V 5 bases and J 6 bases; bases outside gene matches: 12. The source is a woman between 65 and 79 years old with acute or convalescent COVID-19. The sequencing input was peripheral blood. This sequence joins TRBV29-1 and TRBJ2-2; 7 nucleotides agree with TRBD2. The chain's CDR3 is CSVSKGRESAGELFF. The CDR3 DNA is TGCAGCGTTTCAAAGGGGCGGGAGTCGGCCGGGGAGCTGTTTTTT.